These 18 T cell receptor beta chains were sequenced from one sample in a study of shared clonotypes between healthy human individuals (TCRdb year 2020). For the CD8 naive samples, CD45RO-negative cells were positively selected for CCR7, yielding a CD45RA+CCR7+ population from which TemRA cells were excluded. Libraries came from the immunoSEQ multiplex PCR assay. TCRdb carries this immuneACCESS record with in-frame sequences only. Its versions omit some clonotypes, under half of them owing to an unresolved V gene in the studies checked, with the rest unexplained. In all, the sample holds about 800,000 clones, and roughly 96% of those were seen once. The ten most abundant clones make up under 0.3% of the sample. Sequenced input: naive CD8+ T cells sorted from blood. Per the publication, the cell subset or site label means: CD45RA+CCR7+. These receptors were collected from a man aged 30-40 years in good health.

This rearrangement joins TRBV13 to TRBJ1-1, with 8 bases identical to TRBD1. After removal of 6 bases from V and 4 bases from J, the junction contained 1 base not matched to a gene. Per the germline V gene, CDR1 is PRHDT and CDR2 is FYEKMQ (reference sequence). The CDR3 is 12 amino acids. For the CDR3, the DNA is TGTGCCAGCAGGGACAGGGTCACTGAAGCTTTCTTT. It is translated as CASRDRVTEAFF.

The chain joins TRBV4-3 to TRBJ1-5, with TRBD1 matching over 7 bases. This CDR3 contains 14 residues. V shed 0 bases and J 5 bases; nucleotides not matched to a gene: 1. Germline CDR1 and CDR2: LGHNA and YSLEER. The CDR3 DNA follows: TGCGCCAGCAGCCAAGAGACAGGGTATCAGCCCCAGCATTTT. Its protein product is CASSQETGYQPQHF.

The V gene is TRBV5-6, the J gene TRBJ2-7; D may be TRBD1 (6 bases). In germline, CDR1 is SGHDT, CDR2 YYEEEE. The CDR3 has 14 residues. V dropped 4 bases and J dropped 1 base, with 12 bases sitting between them. This CDR3 is CASSLGQLSYEQYF. Here the CDR3 DNA reads TGTGCCAGCAGCCTCGGACAGTTATCCTACGAGCAGTACTTC.

This chain joins TRBV14 and TRBJ2-1, with 8 bases aligning to TRBD2. Germline CDR1 SGHDN, CDR2 FVKESK. The CDR3 is 17 amino acids. Trimming took 5 bases from V and 1 from J; bases not matched to a gene: 10. CDR3 DNA sequence: TGTGCCAGCAGCTTCACCCCGGGACTAGGATCCTACAATGAGCAGTTCTTC. It encodes CASSFTPGLGSYNEQFF.

The J gene is TRBJ2-7, the V gene TRBV20-1; D ambiguous. Germline assignment: CDR1 DFQATT and CDR2 SNEGSKA (reference sequence). This CDR3 is 11 amino acids long. Trimming shortened V by 7 bases and J by 6 bases, and 13 bases separated the two germline ends. Here the CDR3 DNA reads TGCAGTGGCTCTGGAGCGATCGAGCAGTACTTC. Amino acids: CSGSGAIEQYF.

The rearrangement links TRBV6-1 to TRBJ2-3, with TRBD1 matching 9 bases. The germline V gene encodes CDR1 MNHNS and CDR2 SASEGT. J gave up 6 bases and V 4 bases, and 5 bases lay outside the gene matches. This CDR3 region has 14 residues. The CDR3 nucleotides are TGTGCCAGCAGTGCCTGGACAGGGGTGGATACGCAGTATTTT. It specifies CASSAWTGVDTQYF.

This clone has a single count. The chain joins TRBV15 to TRBJ2-7, with a weak D call TRBD2 (6 bases). Looked up from germline, CDR1 is LNHNV and CDR2 is YYDKDF (reference sequence). The CDR3 runs to 16 residues. Trimming stripped 2 bases from V and 0 bases from J, with 14 bases between. CDR3 nucleotides: TGTGCCACCAGCAGATCCCCGGGGGACCCCTCCTACGAGCAGTACTTC. Amino acids: CATSRSPGDPSYEQYF.

The chain combines TRBV7-2 with TRBJ2-7; 7 bases are shared with TRBD2. Trimming removed 5 bases from V and 4 bases from J; junction bases left unmatched: 11. The CDR3 length is 15 residues. Germline-derived CDR1 and CDR2 are SGHTA and FQGNSA. This chain's CDR3 is CASSPWGGRGYEQYF. The CDR3 nucleotides are TGTGCCAGCAGCCCCTGGGGGGGACGGGGATACGAGCAGTACTTC.

The V gene is TRBV27, the J gene TRBJ2-7; 9 positions match TRBD1. CDR3 length: 12 residues. Per the germline V gene, CDR1 is MNHEY and CDR2 is SMNVEV (reference sequence). Trimming removed 6 bases from V and 5 bases from J; junction bases left unmatched: 2. The CDR3 loop is CASSTGGHEQYF. The CDR3 DNA reads TGTGCCAGCAGCACAGGGGGCCACGAGCAGTACTTC.

The CDR3: CAISESRGTLNRVGQETQYF. As DNA, the CDR3 is TGTGCCATCAGTGAGTCGAGGGGGACCCTCAACAGGGTTGGTCAAGAGACCCAGTACTTC. The chain carries TRBV10-3 and TRBJ2-5, with D possibly TRBD1 on 6 matching bases. The CDR3 is 20 residues long. V was shortened by 0 bases and J by 2 bases, with 25 bases between the two germline ends. Looked up from germline, CDR1 is ENHRY and CDR2 is SYGVKD.

The V and J genes are TRBV11-2 and TRBJ2-3; D unresolved. Germline loops: CDR1 SGHAT, CDR2 FQNNGV. This CDR3 contains 16 residues. Trimming pared 1 base from V and 0 bases from J, leaving 11 bases between. CDR3 in amino acids: CASSLGTLTSTDTQYF. Written as DNA, the CDR3 is TGTGCCAGCAGCTTAGGGACCCTTACTAGCACAGATACGCAGTATTTT. The full variable domain, with the rest looked up from reference TRBV11-2 and TRBJ2-3, is EAGVAQSPRYKIIEKRQSVAFWCNPISGHATLYWYQQILGQGPKLLIQFQNNGVVDDSQLPKDRFSAERLKGVDSTLKIQPAKLEDSAVYLCASSLGTLTSTDTQYFGPGTRLTVL.

V gene TRBV27 combines with J gene TRBJ2-1, with D unresolved. The CDR3 contains 11 residues. Germline-derived CDR1 and CDR2 are MNHEY and SMNVEV (reference sequence). Trimming left V 7 bases short and J 5 bases short, with 6 bases between. For the CDR3, the DNA is TGTGCCAGCAATTTGAACAATGAGCAGTTCTTC. It codes for CASNLNNEQFF.

The chain has TRBV4-3 and TRBJ2-4; no clear D gene. Germline assignment: CDR1 LGHNA and CDR2 YSLEER. The CDR3 is 17 residues long. Trimming took 0 bases from V and 4 from J, leaving 16 bases between them. As DNA, the CDR3 is TGCGCCAGCAGCCAAGATAGGATAGGGTACCTGAAAAACATTCAGTACTTC. It yields the protein CASSQDRIGYLKNIQYF.

This sequence joins TRBV6-1 and TRBJ2-1, with 10 positions matching TRBD2. The CDR3 consists of 18 residues. CDR1 is MNHNS and CDR2 is SASEGT in the germline V gene. J lost 4 bases, V lost 0 bases, and 9 bases had no gene match. The CDR3 nucleotides read TGTGCCAGCAGTGAAGCGGGGGTAACTAGCGGGATTTACAATGAGCAGTTCTTC. As protein: CASSEAGVTSGIYNEQFF.

This chain joins TRBV4-3 and TRBJ2-7, with TRBD2 as a possible D gene (5 bases). V was clipped by 0 bases and J by 3 bases, with 12 bases between them. The CDR3 is 15 residues long. Germline V gene lookup returns CDR1 LGHNA and CDR2 YSLEER. DNA for the CDR3: TGCGCCAGCAGCCAAGATCGTGCGGGTTACTACGAGCAGTACTTC. Translation: CASSQDRAGYYEQYF.

This clone occurred once. This sequence joins TRBV15 and TRBJ2-1, with unresolved D. V lost 4 bases and J 6 bases, leaving 7 bases between the germline ends. This CDR3 contains 12 residues. Germline lookup yields CDR1 LNHNV and CDR2 YYDKDF (reference sequence). Written as DNA, the CDR3 is TGTGCCACCAGCATCGCAGGCAATGAGCAGTTCTTC. Amino acid sequence: CATSIAGNEQFF. The whole variable domain, remainder taken from reference TRBV15 and TRBJ2-1, is DAMVIQNPRYQVTQFGKPVTLSCSQTLNHNVMYWYQQKSSQAPKLLFHYYDKDFNNEADTPDNFQSRRPNTSFCFLDIRSPGLGDTAMYLCATSIAGNEQFFGPGTRLTVL.

The chain is built from TRBV11-2 and TRBJ2-7; 11 bases agree with TRBD2. Per germline, CDR1 SGHAT and CDR2 FQNNGV. The CDR3 has 16 amino acids. V shed 4 bases and J 2 bases; nucleotides not matched to a gene: 7. CDR3 in amino acids: CASSSHTSGRTYEQYF. Here the CDR3 DNA reads TGTGCCAGCAGCTCCCATACTAGCGGGAGAACCTACGAGCAGTACTTC.

The CDR3 region has the DNA TGTGCCAGTAGCGGACAGGGCCTGGGGCAGCCCCAGCATTTT. It specifies CASSGQGLGQPQHF. The chain joins TRBV19 to TRBJ1-5; 8 bases are a match to TRBD1. V shed 6 bases, J shed 7 bases, and the junction held 8 bases outside the gene matches. The germline gives CDR1 LNHDA, CDR2 SQIVND (reference sequence). The CDR3 runs 14 residues.